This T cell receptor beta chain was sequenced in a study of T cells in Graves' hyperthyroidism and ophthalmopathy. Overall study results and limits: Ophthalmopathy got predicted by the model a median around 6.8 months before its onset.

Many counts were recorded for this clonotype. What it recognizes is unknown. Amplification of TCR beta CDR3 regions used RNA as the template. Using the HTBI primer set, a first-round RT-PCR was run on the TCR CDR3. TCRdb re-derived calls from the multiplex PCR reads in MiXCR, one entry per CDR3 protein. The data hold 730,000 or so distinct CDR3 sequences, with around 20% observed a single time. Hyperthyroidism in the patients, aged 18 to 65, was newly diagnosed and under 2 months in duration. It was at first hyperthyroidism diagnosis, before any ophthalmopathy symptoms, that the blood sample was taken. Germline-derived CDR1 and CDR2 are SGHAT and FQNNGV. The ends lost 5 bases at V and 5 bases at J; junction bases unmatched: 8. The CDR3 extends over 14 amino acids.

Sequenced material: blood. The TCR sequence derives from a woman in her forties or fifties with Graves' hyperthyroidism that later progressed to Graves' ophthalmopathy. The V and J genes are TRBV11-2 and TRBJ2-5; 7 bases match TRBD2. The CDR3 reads CASSHSGGTETQYF. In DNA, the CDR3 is TGTGCCAGCAGCCACTCGGGGGGTACGGAGACCCAGTACTTC. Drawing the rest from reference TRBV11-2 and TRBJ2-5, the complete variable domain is EAGVAQSPRYKIIEKRQSVAFWCNPISGHATLYWYQQILGQGPKLLIQFQNNGVVDDSQLPKDRFSAERLKGVDSTLKIQPAKLEDSAVYLCASSHSGGTETQYFGPGTRLLVL.